This TCR beta chain was identified during a study of blood T cells in healthy people across ages (dated by TCRdb to the mid-2010s). About the investigation overall: In model experiments, roughly one uniquely barcoded TCR beta cDNA molecule per two T cells was captured by template switching. Using the same blood draw, the study looked at two additional independent replicas of 1 million unique cDNA reads for two donors, one aged 18 to 30 and the other aged 80 or older. Age-related changes in TCR beta repertoire diversity were measured in the study by deep sequencing normalized with unique cDNA molecular identifiers. Donors of different ages were randomly distributed across sequencing lanes to avoid experimental bias. The donors were divided into four age groups: young (average approximately 17 years), middle-aged (approximately 39), aged (about 60) and long-lived (roughly 82).

The 35 to 40 donors, aged about 6 to 100 years, were systemically healthy Caucasian individuals from Russia. Approximately 10 milliliters of peripheral blood were collected from each donor into EDTA-treated Vacutainer tubes. Ficoll-Paque density-gradient centrifugation was used to isolate PBMCs, with at least 6 million obtained per sample. Trizol reagent was used to extract total RNA from PBMCs, with at least 5.5 micrograms per sample. For every donor, an aliquot of PBMCs went through flow cytometry to measure the percentages of naive CD45RAhigh/CD27high T cells. Library method: 5' RACE. Sequencing used an Illumina HiSeq 2500. A second about 7 to 12 cycle PCR used a sample-barcoded 5' primer and a J-beta primer mix. A unique molecular identifier was introduced onto each TCR beta cDNA molecule by a template-switch 5' adaptor carrying 12 random nucleotides. Each sample yielded at least 2.5 million CDR3-containing paired-end reads. All of the RNA was converted into first-strand cDNA using the Mint cDNA synthesis kit, with a TRBC-specific oligonucleotide serving as the primer. After uracil-DNA glycosylase treatment, a first 18-cycle PCR used universal primers M1SS and BC2_uni_R on all cDNA. As for the original processing: For normalization, 1 million high-quality reads, each with a distinct molecular identifier, were randomly selected from each sample. Reads sharing molecular identifiers were discarded rather than binned into consensus sequences. MiTCR, with a Q25 quality threshold and the strictest error-elimination algorithm, was used for CDR3 identification, clonotype clustering and error correction. A nonparametric unseen species model with Euler transformation was used to estimate lower-bound total TCR beta diversity. TCRdb itself trimmed the public reads at Q25 with fastp, ran MiXCR and retained productive beta chains. Here each entry gathers all rows of one CDR3 protein and keeps the most common genes and DNA. The V and J calls and clone size are TCRdb's, not the authors'. In this sample the table shows over a million distinct CDR3 sequences, approximately 38% of which occur a single time. The top ten clonotypes cover 6.5% to 10% of the sample.

Results the study describes overall, beyond this receptor: Since profiling was done on bulk unsorted PBMCs, naive and antigen-experienced compartments could not be conclusively compared. Observed TCR beta diversity correlated strongly with the percentage of naive T cells measured by flow cytometry. Because the CMV infection status of the donors was unknown, age-related changes in expanded clonotypes may potentially have been confounded. As age increased, observed TCR beta diversity per million T cells dropped in a roughly linear way, and a significant reduction was already evident by age about 40. Estimates of total diversity based on one million sequenced T cells were regarded as lower bounds and as underestimates. The long-lived group showed more naive CD4+ T cells, fewer expanded clones and increased TCR diversity than the aged group, suggesting age selection.

Notes on this clonotype: What antigen it recognizes has not been identified. A single base separates this from a much larger clone, so it may be a read error.

The CDR3 measures 15 amino acids from cysteine to phenylalanine. The kept DNA is CDR3 alone, 45 bases in frame from the first base. As encoded in the germline V gene, CDR1 is SQVTM while CDR2 is ANQGSEA. Trimmed from V: 4 bases; trimmed from J: 2 bases; junction bases lacking a gene match: 11. The specimen sequenced was blood. The TCR sequence derives from a woman under 30 in good health. The chain is assembled from TRBV29-1 and TRBJ2-7, with TRBD1 matching 7 junction bases. The DNA is TGCAGCGTTGGTGACGGACAGGATTTCGCCTACGAGCAGTACTTC. Its coded protein is CSVGDGQDFAYEQYF.